Presented here are 8 T cell receptor beta chains from one specimen sequenced in a study of blood T cell repertoires in COVID-19. TCRdb keeps only in-frame clones here, not all; method: immunoSEQ multiplex PCR. This sample carries roughly 260,000 clones, roughly nine tenths of them seen once, and the ten largest clones take over 7.5%. Material: peripheral blood. Receptors originate from a man in his forties who had recovered from COVID-19.

V gene TRBV5-6 combines with J gene TRBJ2-7; D unresolved. Germline V lookup: CDR1 SGHDT, CDR2 YYEEEE. Between the trimmed V and J ends, which lost 0 bases and 3 bases, there was a span of 13 bases. The CDR3 has 15 amino acids. The CDR3 sequence: CASSLDIVSSYEQYF. DNA for the CDR3: TGTGCCAGCAGCTTGGATATCGTGTCCAGCTACGAGCAGTACTTC. The full variable domain, completed using reference TRBV5-6 and TRBJ2-7, is DAGVTQSPTHLIKTRGQQVTLRCSPKSGHDTVSWYQQALGQGPQFIFQYYEEEERQRGNFPDRFSGHQFPNYSSELNVNALLLGDSALYLCASSLDIVSSYEQYFGPGTRLTVT.

The gene calls are TRBV30 and TRBJ1-2; D remains ambiguous. Germline values: CDR1 GTSNPN, CDR2 SVGIG (reference sequence). This CDR3 is built from 14 residues. V was shortened by 0 bases and J by 8 bases, with 16 bases between the two germline ends. CDR3 DNA sequence: TGTGCCTGGAGTGTACCCTTGAGCGGTATGGGCTACACCTTC. Translating it yields CAWSVPLSGMGYTF. The full variable domain, completed using reference TRBV30 and TRBJ1-2, is SQTIHQWPATLVQPVGSPLSLECTVEGTSNPNLYWYRQAAGRGLQLLFYSVGIGQISSEVPQNLSASRPQDRQFILSSKKLLLSDSGFYLCAWSVPLSGMGYTFGSGTRLTVV.

The chain is built from TRBV5-7 and TRBJ2-2, with TRBD1 matching over 8 bases. TRBV5-7 is given ORF status, its function remaining uncertain. After removal of 4 bases from V and 7 bases from J, the junction contained 21 bases not matched to a gene. This CDR3 has 19 amino acids. The CDR3 DNA sequence: TGTGCCAGCAGCATATCCGGCGCCCCAGGGGGCCCCAGTATCGGGGAGCTGTTTTTT. It specifies CASSISGAPGGPSIGELFF.

The rearrangement joins TRBV5-4 to TRBJ2-2; D gene ambiguous. The germline V gene has CDR1 SGHNT and CDR2 YYREEE (reference sequence). V lost 1 base to trimming and J lost 6 bases, with 7 bases between them. The CDR3 runs 13 residues. The CDR3 reads CASSLIVAGELFF. The CDR3 DNA reads TGTGCCAGCAGCTTGATCGTCGCCGGGGAGCTGTTTTTT.

The V call is TRBV4-1, the J call TRBJ2-7; 10 positions match TRBD2. After removal of 0 bases from V and 6 bases from J, the junction contained 17 bases not matched to a gene. The V gene's germline CDR1 is MGHRA and CDR2 YSYEKL. This CDR3 spans 19 amino acids. CDR3 region: CASSQDMWSGGGSGREQYF. Written as DNA, the CDR3 is TGCGCCAGCAGCCAAGATATGTGGAGCGGGGGGGGCTCGGGTCGCGAGCAGTACTTC.

The genes are TRBV5-1 and TRBJ2-7; 10 positions match TRBD2. Germline CDR1 and CDR2: SGHRS and YFSETQ. The CDR3 consists of 15 residues. J gave up 3 bases and V 4 bases, and 7 bases lay outside the gene matches. The DNA for the CDR3 is TGCGCCAGCAGCCCACAGGGGACTAGCGTCTACGAGCAGTACTTC. It translates to CASSPQGTSVYEQYF.

The V call is TRBV5-1, the J call TRBJ1-1; D is unclear. Per the germline V gene, CDR1 is SGHRS and CDR2 is YFSETQ. V was trimmed by 0 bases and J by 2 bases, leaving 5 bases between them. The CDR3 is 13 residues long. In DNA, the CDR3 is TGCGCCAGCAGCTTGGGGGCCAACACTGAAGCTTTCTTT. Protein: CASSLGANTEAFF.

The chain recombines TRBV19 with TRBJ2-7; D may be TRBD2 (5 bases). Germline values: CDR1 LNHDA, CDR2 SQIVND (reference sequence). Trimming removed 3 bases at V and 0 bases at J, with 12 bases between. The CDR3 is 15 amino acids. CDR3 DNA sequence: TGTGCCAGTAGTATCAGGACGGGAAGCTCCTACGAGCAGTACTTC. Its translation: CASSIRTGSSYEQYF.